The 5 T cell receptor beta chains below all came from one sample that was sequenced in a study of Ad26.COV2.S vaccination and SARS-CoV-2 variants. TCRdb's copy holds only in-frame clones and misses some; the assay was immunoSEQ multiplex PCR. The table shows approximately 340,000 clones, with roughly 94% occurring only once. Source: peripheral blood, taken after recovery from COVID-19. The receptors stem from a human donor who had recovered from COVID-19.

This clone was seen a single time. Written as DNA, the CDR3 is TGTGCCAGCAGCTTACAGGGGGGCGACACTGAAGCTTTCTTT. The encoded protein is CASSLQGGDTEAFF. The V call is TRBV5-6, the J call TRBJ1-1; 8 nucleotides align to TRBD1. J gave up 3 bases and V 2 bases, and 3 bases lay outside the gene matches. This CDR3 has 14 amino acids. Per germline, CDR1 SGHDT and CDR2 YYEEEE. The full variable domain, in which reference TRBV5-6 and TRBJ1-1 provide the parts outside the CDR3, is DAGVTQSPTHLIKTRGQQVTLRCSPKSGHDTVSWYQQALGQGPQFIFQYYEEEERQRGNFPDRFSGHQFPNYSSELNVNALLLGDSALYLCASSLQGGDTEAFFGQGTRLTVV.

This sequence joins TRBV11-2 and TRBJ1-1; no definite D call. Germline CDR1 SGHAT, CDR2 FQNNGV. The CDR3 runs to 17 residues. Trimming pared 5 bases from V and 4 bases from J, leaving 23 bases between. Here the CDR3 reads CASSQTRFEVMPTEAFF. The CDR3 DNA sequence: TGTGCCAGCAGCCAAACCAGGTTCGAAGTAATGCCCACTGAAGCTTTCTTT.

The chain couples TRBV19 to TRBJ2-2; tentative D call: TRBD2 (5 bases). The CDR3 is made up of 15 amino acids. Germline CDR1 reads LNHDA; CDR2 reads SQIVND (reference sequence). The ends were cut back, 1 base at V and 5 bases at J, with 11 bases in the middle. CDR3 nucleotides: TGTGCCAGTAGTATAGTGGGCCAGCGGACCGGGGAGCTGTTTTTT. This codes for CASSIVGQRTGELFF.

The chain couples TRBV7-9 to TRBJ1-4; D remains ambiguous. The CDR3 contains 12 residues. The V end lost 5 bases, the J end lost 8 bases, and 9 bases lay between the germline ends. Germline lookup yields CDR1 SEHNR and CDR2 FQNEAQ (reference sequence). Here the CDR3 reads CASSESREKLFF. The CDR3 DNA follows: TGTGCCAGCAGCGAAAGTAGGGAAAAACTGTTTTTT.

The chain links TRBV19 to TRBJ1-1, with no clear D. This CDR3 is 14 amino acids long. V dropped 7 bases and J dropped 5 bases, with 17 bases sitting between them. CDR1 and CDR2 (germline): LNHDA, SQIVND (reference sequence). CDR3 sequence reads: CASTPEGRATEAFF. DNA for the CDR3: TGTGCCAGTACCCCTGAAGGGAGGGCGACTGAAGCTTTCTTT.